What follows are 17 T cell receptor beta chains derived from one specimen sequenced in a study of T cell responses to AZD1222 COVID-19 vaccine. Assay: immunoSEQ multiplex PCR; the TCRdb copy retains only in-frame clones and omits some. This table holds about 83,000 clones, approximately 90% found once. Specimen: peripheral blood, collected on day 0 of MenACWY control vaccination. These receptors came from an adult in good health.

This clone was seen a single time. V usage is TRBV19 and J usage is TRBJ1-6, with D maybe TRBD1 (6 bases). The CDR3 runs 14 residues. The V end lost 5 bases, the J end lost 10 bases, and 15 bases lay between the germline ends. CDR1 and CDR2 (germline): LNHDA, SQIVND (reference sequence). The DNA for the CDR3 is TGTGCCAGTAGTCAGCCAGGGGAAAGGTCACCCCTCCACTTT. As protein: CASSQPGERSPLHF.

This chain links TRBV6-1 with TRBJ1-3; D is unresolved. Germline CDR1 reads MNHNS; CDR2 reads SASEGT. This CDR3 is built from 14 residues. V was pared by 1 base and J by 8 bases, with 12 bases between. CDR3 sequence reads: CASSEVSRRDTIYF. The CDR3 DNA reads as TGTGCCAGCAGTGAAGTAAGTAGAAGAGACACCATATATTTT.

The chain has TRBV3-1 (or the pseudogene TRBV3-2) and TRBJ2-7, with 7 bases identical to TRBD1. Trimming at V came to 0 bases and at J to 9 bases, leaving 11 bases not matched to a gene. Germline-derived CDR1 and CDR2 are LGHDT and YNNKEL (reference sequence). The CDR3 consists of 15 residues. In nucleotides, the CDR3 is TGTGCCAGCAGCCAAGATTCCGGACAGGAATCGGGGCAGTACTTC. Encoded protein: CASSQDSGQESGQYF.

This clone was picked up one time. The CDR3 here is CASSFNGAQPQHF. As DNA, the CDR3 is TGCGCCAGCAGCTTCAACGGGGCTCAGCCCCAGCATTTT. This chain uses TRBV5-1 with TRBJ1-5; D possibly corresponds to TRBD1 (5 bases). The V and J ends lost 2 bases and 6 bases respectively, with 9 bases between them. This CDR3 is built from 13 residues. Germline loops: CDR1 SGHRS, CDR2 YFSETQ.

The chain uses TRBV19 and TRBJ1-4; D is undetermined. V was clipped by 6 bases and J by 5 bases, with 10 bases between them. The CDR3 runs 13 residues. The germline V gene has CDR1 LNHDA and CDR2 SQIVND (reference sequence). Here the CDR3 reads CASSVEPNEKLFF. The CDR3 nucleotides read TGTGCCAGTAGCGTAGAGCCAAATGAAAAACTGTTTTTT.

Here the CDR3 DNA reads TGTGCCAGCAGTAGGGGAAATGAGCAGTTCTTC. Amino acid sequence: CASSRGNEQFF. V usage is TRBV27 and J usage is TRBJ2-1; possibly TRBD1 for D (5 bases). This CDR3 region has 11 residues. V lost 5 bases, J lost 7 bases, and 6 bases lay in between. CDR1 MNHEY and CDR2 SMNVEV come from the germline V gene (reference sequence).

The gene calls are TRBV6-1 and TRBJ1-1; D call uncertain. V lost 1 base and J lost 1, with 7 bases in between. The CDR3 sequence is 14 residues long. The germline V gene encodes CDR1 MNHNS and CDR2 SASEGT. CDR3 bases: TGTGCCAGCAGTGAAGATGGGAGGAACACTGAAGCTTTCTTT. This encodes CASSEDGRNTEAFF.

The CDR3 sequence is CASTPRPGTGNQPQHF. In DNA form, the CDR3 reads TGTGCCAGCACTCCCAGGCCAGGGACAGGGAATCAGCCCCAGCATTTT. This chain joins TRBV28 and TRBJ1-5, with 9 bases identical to TRBD1. The germline V gene has CDR1 MDHEN and CDR2 SYDVKM. The CDR3 length is 16 residues. The ends lost 7 bases at V and 4 bases at J; junction bases unmatched: 11.

The chain couples TRBV2 to TRBJ1-6, with TRBD1 matching 8 bases. Germline CDR1 SNHLY, CDR2 FYNNEI. CDR3 length: 13 residues. V was clipped by 9 bases and J by 10 bases; unmatched bases: 8. The CDR3 coding sequence is TGTGCCAGTGCCACAGGGGGTGGATCACCCCTCCACTTT. Encoded protein: CASATGGGSPLHF.

The chain has TRBV7-2 and TRBJ1-2, with TRBD1 matching 7 bases. Germline V CDR1 and CDR2: SGHTA, FQGNSA. The CDR3 is 19 residues long. The ends lost 2 bases at V and 9 bases at J; junction bases unmatched: 24. The CDR3 coding sequence is TGTGCCAGCAGCTTATTAATACGGACCACCGGGACAGCTGACTTGAGCTACACCTTC. Translated, it gives CASSLLIRTTGTADLSYTF.

This chain connects TRBV6-2 or TRBV6-3 to TRBJ1-2; D is uncertain. CDR1 and CDR2 from the germline V gene are MNHEY and SVGEGT. The length of the CDR3 is 13 residues. V shed 0 bases and J shed 7 bases, with 9 bases lying between them. CDR3 residues: CASSYSRFSGYTF. The CDR3 nucleotides read TGTGCCAGCAGTTACTCGAGATTTAGTGGCTACACCTTC.

The chain recombines TRBV6-8 with TRBJ1-5; D gene unclear. The V and J ends lost 6 bases and 2 bases respectively, with 11 bases between them. The CDR3 has 14 amino acids. Germline-derived CDR1 and CDR2 are MNHGY and SAAAGT. The DNA of the CDR3 is TGTGCCAGCAGGTGGCGGGGTCGCAATCAGCCCCAGCATTTT. It translates to CASRWRGRNQPQHF.

This sequence joins TRBV11-2 and TRBJ1-1; no clear D. The CDR3 consists of 12 residues. CDR1 is SGHAT, CDR2 FQNNGV, per germline. Trimming left V 5 bases short and J 4 bases short, with 8 bases between. CDR3 nucleotides: TGTGCCAGCAGCCCTCTTGGCACTGAAGCTTTCTTT. The encoded protein is CASSPLGTEAFF.

The rearrangement joins TRBV29-1 to TRBJ2-3; tentatively, D is TRBD2 (5 bases). The CDR3 contains 12 residues. The ends were cut back, 3 bases at V and 4 bases at J, with 8 bases in the middle. The germline CDR1 and CDR2 sequences are SQVTM and ANQGSEA. In nucleotides, the CDR3 is TGCAGCGTTGACGGGGAGTCAGATACGCAGTATTTT. Its translation: CSVDGESDTQYF.

The rearrangement joins TRBV28 to TRBJ1-1; tentatively, D is TRBD1 (6 bases). The V end was cut by 2 bases, the J end by 8 bases, with 9 bases between. Germline assignment: CDR1 MDHEN and CDR2 SYDVKM. CDR3 size: 12 residues. CDR3 nucleotides: TGTGCCAGCAGTTTAGGGGGCATGGAAGCTTTCTTT. Its translation: CASSLGGMEAFF.

The chain links TRBV3-1 (or the pseudogene TRBV3-2) to TRBJ1-2; D remains ambiguous. Trimming left V 3 bases short and J 4 bases short, with 9 bases between. The CDR3 extends over 13 amino acids. Per the germline V gene, CDR1 is LGHDT and CDR2 is YNNKEL (reference sequence). The DNA for the CDR3 is TGTGCCAGCAGCCAGGGGATCGGCTATGGCTACACCTTC. Amino acid sequence: CASSQGIGYGYTF.

V and J are TRBV7-2 and TRBJ1-2; 10 nucleotides line up with TRBD1. Germline V CDR1 and CDR2: SGHTA, FQGNSA. The CDR3 sequence is 16 residues long. V lost 0 bases and J lost 8; bases outside the gene matches: 9. The CDR3 coding sequence is TGTGCCAGCAGCTTAGCGACCGGGACAGGGGTATTCGGCTACACCTTC. This translates into CASSLATGTGVFGYTF.